Each of the 18 T cell receptor beta chains below was sequenced from the same sample in a study of T cell responses to AZD1222 COVID-19 vaccine (TCRdb year 2021). The meaning of the sample's time point label: baseline before first vaccination. Library preparation employed the immunoSEQ multiplex PCR assay. TCRdb took over this immuneACCESS table, retaining in-frame rearrangements with V and J assigned. Such tables are incomplete; in checked studies, under half of the missing clones stem from an unresolved V gene, and the remainder is unexplained. The sample contains some 130,000 clones, about 92% of them found a single time. The ten largest clones take up about 9.1% of the sample. This specimen was peripheral blood, taken on day 0 of AZD1222 vaccination. These receptors originate from an adult in good health.

The chain recombines TRBV4-1 with TRBJ1-2; 7 bases align to TRBD1. CDR3 length equals 11 residues. Germline V lookup: CDR1 MGHRA, CDR2 YSYEKL. Germline trimming cut 4 bases from V and 11 bases from J; bases unmatched to any gene: 4. The CDR3 loop is CASSRDRAYTF. Here the CDR3 DNA reads TGCGCCAGCAGCCGCGACAGGGCATACACCTTC.

In its sample, this clone was seen once. The chain has TRBV11-2 and TRBJ2-7; D is unresolved. The CDR3 has 12 residues. Per the germline V gene, CDR1 is SGHAT and CDR2 is FQNNGV. V lost 2 bases, J lost 6 bases, and 8 bases lay in between. The CDR3 here is CASSLQSSEQYF. CDR3 sequence (DNA): TGTGCCAGCAGCTTACAATCTAGCGAGCAGTACTTC.

The rearrangement links TRBV2 to TRBJ1-5; 8 positions agree with TRBD1. The CDR3 is 20 amino acids. Germline CDR1 and CDR2: SNHLY and FYNNEI. V dropped 4 bases and J dropped 0; count of bases not matched to a gene: 17. CDR3 nucleotides: TGTGCCAGCAGTGCACCCCGGGACAGGCTACCATACTATAGCAATCAGCCCCAGCATTTT. Its translation is CASSAPRDRLPYYSNQPQHF.

This clone was seen only once. The chain is built from TRBV4-1 and TRBJ1-4, with no clear D. This CDR3 comprises 16 residues. The ends were cut back, 1 base at V and 1 base at J, with 10 bases in the middle. CDR1 MGHRA and CDR2 YSYEKL come from the germline V gene. The CDR3 DNA sequence: TGCGCCAGCAGCCAAGTAGGAGTTGGAACTAATGAAAAACTGTTTTTT. Translating gives CASSQVGVGTNEKLFF.

This chain connects TRBV18 to TRBJ1-4; 7 bases agree with TRBD1. The CDR3 sequence is 15 residues long. CDR1 and CDR2 from the germline V gene are KGHSH and LQKENI. With V trimmed by 6 bases and J by 3 bases, 7 bases remained unmatched. This CDR3 is CASSPTGTANEKLFF. CDR3 coding DNA: TGTGCCAGCTCTCCCACGGGGACAGCTAATGAAAAACTGTTTTTT.

The CDR3 region is CASSASGLAVLTEQFF. The DNA of the CDR3 is TGTGCCAGCAGCGCGTCGGGACTAGCGGTACTAACGGAGCAGTTCTTC. J is TRBJ2-1 and V is TRBV9; 11 bases map to TRBD2. The CDR3 loop spans 16 amino acids. Trimming at V came to 3 bases and at J to 10 bases, leaving 12 bases not matched to a gene. The V gene's germline CDR1 is SGDLS and CDR2 YYNGEE.

The rearrangement uses TRBV30 and TRBJ1-2; D possibly corresponds to TRBD1 (5 bases). This CDR3 contains 13 residues. Germline V gene sequence: CDR1 GTSNPN, CDR2 SVGIG (reference sequence). Deletions cut 2 bases from V and 0 bases from J, with 7 bases between. The CDR3 DNA reads TGTGCCTGGAGTAAAGGGGCTAACTATGGCTACACCTTC. Translated: CAWSKGANYGYTF.

The genes are TRBV27 and TRBJ1-4; 9 positions match TRBD1. Germline V lookup: CDR1 MNHEY, CDR2 SMNVEV (reference sequence). V trimming: 4 bases; J trimming: 5 bases; junction bases outside the gene matches: 2. The CDR3 covers 14 residues. CDR3 sequence: CASSSGTGNEKLFF. The DNA of the CDR3 is TGTGCCAGCAGTTCCGGGACAGGGAATGAAAAACTGTTTTTT.

The chain has TRBV18 and TRBJ1-4; a weak D match, TRBD1 (6 bases). CDR3 size: 15 residues. The V and J ends lost 3 bases and 0 bases respectively, with 8 bases between them. Germline-derived CDR1 and CDR2 are KGHSH and LQKENI. The CDR3 protein is CASSPRTATNEKLFF. In DNA, the CDR3 is TGTGCCAGCTCACCGAGGACAGCAACTAATGAAAAACTGTTTTTT. Full variable domain (missing parts from reference TRBV18 and TRBJ1-4): NAGVMQNPRHLVRRRGQEARLRCSPMKGHSHVYWYRQLPEEGLKFMVYLQKENIIDESGMPKERFSAEFPKEGPSILRIQQVVRGDSAAYFCASSPRTATNEKLFFGSGTQLSVL.

This clone came up a few times. This sample also contains other DNA sequences that code for the same CDR3. This chain links TRBV5-4 with TRBJ2-2; D gene unclear. The CDR3 loop spans 13 amino acids. Germline V CDR1 and CDR2: SGHNT, YYREEE (reference sequence). Trimming took off 2 bases at V and 1 base at J, with 3 bases between the two ends. The CDR3 DNA reads as TGTGCCAGCAGCTTACAGAACACCGGGGAGCTGTTTTTT. Translated: CASSLQNTGELFF. Looking up the rest from reference TRBV5-4 and TRBJ2-2 gives the full variable domain: ETGVTQSPTHLIKTRGQQVTLRCSSQSGHNTVSWYQQALGQGPQFIFQYYREEENGRGNFPPRFSGLQFPNYSSELNVNALELDDSALYLCASSLQNTGELFFGEGSRLTVL.

This clone was observed a handful of times. Here the CDR3 DNA reads TGTGCCAGCAGTGTATCGGGGACTCCCTACGAGCAGTACTTC. Amino acid sequence: CASSVSGTPYEQYF. The chain is built from TRBV2 and TRBJ2-7, with D possibly TRBD2 on 6 matching bases. The CDR3 sequence is 14 residues long. V shed 4 bases and J shed 2 bases, with 12 bases lying between them. Germline V gives CDR1 SNHLY, CDR2 FYNNEI.

The chain links TRBV4-1 to TRBJ1-2, with 7 bases identical to TRBD1. The V gene end was trimmed by 2 bases and the J gene end by 8 bases; junction bases not matched to a gene: 8. The germline V gene encodes CDR1 MGHRA and CDR2 YSYEKL. This CDR3 contains 14 residues. The CDR3 reads CASSQPGQERGYTF. The CDR3, as DNA: TGCGCCAGCAGCCAACCCGGACAGGAAAGGGGCTACACCTTC.

V gene TRBV2 combines with J gene TRBJ1-1; D gene ambiguous. In germline, CDR1 is SNHLY, CDR2 FYNNEI. CDR3 size: 15 residues. Trimming pared 5 bases from V and 0 bases from J, leaving 13 bases between. Written as DNA, the CDR3 is TGTGCCAGCAGTCGATCCGGAAGATTGAACACTGAAGCTTTCTTT. Encoded protein: CASSRSGRLNTEAFF.

The rearrangement uses TRBV6-5 and TRBJ2-5; TRBD2 agrees at 11 bases. J lost 3 bases, V lost 6 bases, and 3 bases had no gene match. Germline values: CDR1 MNHEY, CDR2 SVGAGI. The CDR3 consists of 14 residues. CDR3 sequence reads: CASSTSGGKETQYF. CDR3 bases: TGTGCCAGCAGCACTAGCGGGGGAAAAGAGACCCAGTACTTC.

The CDR3 DNA reads TGTGCCAGCAGCCTCCGCTTGGGCGGACATTACGAGCAGTACTTC. Translation: CASSLRLGGHYEQYF. This chain uses TRBV6-2 or TRBV6-3 with TRBJ2-7, with D maybe TRBD1 (5 bases). The CDR3 length is 15 residues. Trimming removed 6 bases from V and 4 bases from J, with 19 bases in between. Germline CDR1 and CDR2: MNHEY and SVGEGT.

This chain uses TRBV7-3 with TRBJ1-2; 10 bases match TRBD1. The CDR3 runs 14 residues. CDR1 and CDR2 (germline): SGHTA, FQGTGA. J lost 8 bases, V lost 5 bases, and 8 bases had no gene match. This chain's CDR3 is CASSAGTGEGGYTF. CDR3 DNA: TGTGCCAGCAGCGCCGGGACAGGGGAGGGCGGCTACACCTTC. Using reference TRBV7-3 and TRBJ1-2 for the parts outside the CDR3, the full variable domain is GAGVSQTPSNKVTEKGKYVELRCDPISGHTALYWYRQSLGQGPEFLIYFQGTGAADDSGLPNDRFFAVRPEGSVSTLKIQRTERGDSAVYLCASSAGTGEGGYTFGSGTRLTVV.

This rearrangement joins TRBV20-1 to TRBJ1-1, with D uncertain. Germline CDR1 DFQATT, CDR2 SNEGSKA (reference sequence). Trimming took off 3 bases at V and 3 bases at J, with 8 bases between the two ends. CDR3 length: 12 residues. In DNA, the CDR3 is TGCAGTGCTAGTAAGGTTGACACTGAAGCTTTCTTT. It codes for CSASKVDTEAFF.

The genes are TRBV7-2 and TRBJ2-2; no reliable D call. Trimming cost V 6 bases and J 4 bases, with 9 bases left between them. CDR1 SGHTA and CDR2 FQGNSA come from the germline V gene. This CDR3 has 13 residues. CDR3 protein: CASRVKGTGELFF. In DNA form, the CDR3 reads TGTGCCAGCAGGGTAAAAGGCACCGGGGAGCTGTTTTTT.